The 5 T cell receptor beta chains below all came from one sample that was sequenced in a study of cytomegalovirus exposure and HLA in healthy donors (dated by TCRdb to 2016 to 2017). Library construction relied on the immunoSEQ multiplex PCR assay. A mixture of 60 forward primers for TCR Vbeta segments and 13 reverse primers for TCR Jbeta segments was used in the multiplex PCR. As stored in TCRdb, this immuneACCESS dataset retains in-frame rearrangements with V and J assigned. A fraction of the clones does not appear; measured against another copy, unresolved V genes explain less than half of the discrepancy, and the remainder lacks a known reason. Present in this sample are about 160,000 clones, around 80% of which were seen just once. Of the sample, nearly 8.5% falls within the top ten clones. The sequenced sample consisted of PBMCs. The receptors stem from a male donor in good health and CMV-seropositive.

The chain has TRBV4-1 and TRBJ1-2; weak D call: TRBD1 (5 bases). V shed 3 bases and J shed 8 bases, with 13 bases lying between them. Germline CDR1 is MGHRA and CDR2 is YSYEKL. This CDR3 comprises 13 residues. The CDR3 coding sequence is TGCGCCAGCAGCCACCCGGGGGGGGACGGCTACACCTTC. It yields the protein CASSHPGGDGYTF.

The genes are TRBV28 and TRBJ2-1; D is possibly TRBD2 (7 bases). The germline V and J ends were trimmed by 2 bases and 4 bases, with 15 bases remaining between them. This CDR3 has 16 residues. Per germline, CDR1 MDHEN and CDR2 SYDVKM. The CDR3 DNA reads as TGTGCCAGCAGTTTACCCGTAGGGGGAGGGTACAATGAGCAGTTCTTC. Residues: CASSLPVGGGYNEQFF.

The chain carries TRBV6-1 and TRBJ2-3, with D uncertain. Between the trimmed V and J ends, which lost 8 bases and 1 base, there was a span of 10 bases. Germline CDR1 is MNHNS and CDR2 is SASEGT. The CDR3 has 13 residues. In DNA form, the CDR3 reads TGTGCCAGCGAGGCCTCGGGCACAGATACGCAGTATTTT. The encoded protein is CASEASGTDTQYF.

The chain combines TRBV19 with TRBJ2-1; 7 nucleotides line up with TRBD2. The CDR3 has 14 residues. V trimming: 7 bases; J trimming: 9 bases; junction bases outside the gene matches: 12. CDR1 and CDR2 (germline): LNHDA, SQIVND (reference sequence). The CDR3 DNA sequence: TGTGCCAGTAAGGAGACGGGAGGAAGAGGTGAGCAGTTCTTC. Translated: CASKETGGRGEQFF.

The CDR3 bases are TGTGCCAGCAGTGCAAGCTGGGGGCCCCAGCCCCAGCATTTT. This sequence encodes CASSASWGPQPQHF. The J gene is TRBJ1-5, the V gene TRBV27; weak D call: TRBD1 (6 bases). The V gene lost 5 bases and the J gene lost 7 bases, with 15 bases spanning the gap. Looked up from germline, CDR1 is MNHEY and CDR2 is SMNVEV (reference sequence). The CDR3 is 14 amino acids.